Listed here are 23 T cell receptor beta chains from one sample, sequenced in a study of T cells after yellow fever vaccination. Via MiXCR, TCRdb re-called the 5' RACE reads, giving one row per CDR3 protein. This sample carries approximately 74,000 distinct CDR3 sequences, 5% to 6.5% of them seen once, and the ten largest clones take about 2%. The source was CD4+ T cells sorted from PBMCs, collected about 2 weeks after the first yellow fever vaccination. All receptors derive from a man younger than 30 who received the YFV17D yellow fever vaccine.

Many counts were recorded for this clonotype. This chain's CDR3 is CASSEGPGFYGYTF. The CDR3 DNA follows: TGTGCCAGCAGTGAAGGTCCGGGATTCTATGGCTACACCTTC. This chain joins TRBV6-1 and TRBJ1-2; D uncertain. There are 14 residues in the CDR3. The V end lost 1 base, the J end lost 4 bases, and 10 bases lay between the germline ends. Germline values: CDR1 MNHNS, CDR2 SASEGT.

This clonotype was picked up many times. The J gene is TRBJ2-2, the V gene TRBV29-1; 8 bases line up with TRBD2. Per germline, CDR1 SQVTM and CDR2 ANQGSEA. The ends lost 7 bases at V and 5 bases at J; junction bases unmatched: 6. The length of the CDR3 is 13 residues. CDR3 amino acids: CSGGGRETGELFF. The DNA for the CDR3 is TGCAGCGGCGGGGGGCGGGAGACCGGGGAGCTGTTTTTT.

This clonotype was counted at least ten times. The genes are TRBV19 and TRBJ2-1; unclear D gene. V was pared by 4 bases and J by 7 bases, with 20 bases between. CDR1 is LNHDA and CDR2 is SQIVND in the germline V gene (reference sequence). This CDR3 spans 16 amino acids. CDR3 in DNA: TGTGCCAGTAGTAAGGATCGACCGGGTCCCTCGAATGAGCAGTTCTTC. Protein product: CASSKDRPGPSNEQFF.

This clonotype was detected only a few times. The DNA of the CDR3 is TGCAGTGCTAGAGGCTTCGGGACTAGCGGGGGGACGTACGAGCAGTACTTC. It translates to CSARGFGTSGGTYEQYF. The V gene is TRBV20-1, the J gene TRBJ2-7, with 15 bases matching TRBD2. With V trimmed by 1 base and J by 4 bases, 8 bases remained unmatched. This CDR3 comprises 17 residues. CDR1 is DFQATT, CDR2 SNEGSKA, per germline (reference sequence).

This clonotype was observed many times. The gene calls are TRBV7-2 and TRBJ2-2, with D unclear. Trimming took off 2 bases at V and 4 bases at J, with 5 bases between the two ends. Germline V gene lookup returns CDR1 SGHTA and CDR2 FQGNSA. This CDR3 comprises 13 residues. The CDR3 region has the DNA TGTGCCAGCAGCTTATACTCCACCGGGGAGCTGTTTTTT. This translates into CASSLYSTGELFF.

This clonotype was recorded many times. The chain links TRBV3-1 to TRBJ1-1; no reliable D call. Germline lookup yields CDR1 LGHDT and CDR2 YNNKEL (reference sequence). The CDR3 is 15 residues long. V lost 0 bases and J 2 bases, leaving 10 bases between the germline ends. The CDR3 protein is CASSQEGTYNTEAFF. For the CDR3, the DNA is TGTGCCAGCAGCCAAGAGGGAACATATAACACTGAAGCTTTCTTT.

The sample holds many counts of this clonotype. The J gene is TRBJ2-7, the V gene TRBV18; tentative D call: TRBD1 (5 bases). V shed 2 bases and J shed 2 bases, with 10 bases lying between them. The V gene's germline CDR1 is KGHSH and CDR2 LQKENI. The CDR3 spans 14 residues. In DNA form, the CDR3 reads TGTGCCAGCTCACCAACAGGTGCCACCTACGAGCAGTACTTC. This codes for CASSPTGATYEQYF.

This clonotype has a count of ten or more. CDR3 amino acids: CASSFLSFSSYNEQFF. CDR3 nucleotides: TGTGCCAGCAGCTTTTTGAGTTTTAGCTCCTACAATGAGCAGTTCTTC. The chain links TRBV7-2 to TRBJ2-1; D gene uncertain. CDR3 length equals 16 residues. V shed 3 bases and J shed 0 bases, with 12 bases lying between them. The germline CDR1 and CDR2 sequences are SGHTA and FQGNSA.

This clonotype was found many times. The chain couples TRBV19 to TRBJ2-1; D remains ambiguous. Germline loops: CDR1 LNHDA, CDR2 SQIVND (reference sequence). The V and J ends lost 6 bases and 5 bases respectively, with 11 bases between them. The CDR3 has 13 residues. CDR3 nucleotide sequence: TGTGCCAGTAGGACCGGGTCCCACAATGAGCAGTTCTTC. It encodes CASRTGSHNEQFF.

This clonotype was observed at least ten times. The chain links TRBV7-2 to TRBJ2-1, with 7 bases aligning to TRBD2. J gave up 0 bases and V 6 bases, and 8 bases lay outside the gene matches. CDR3 size: 16 residues. Germline V gene lookup returns CDR1 SGHTA and CDR2 FQGNSA. The CDR3 nucleotides read TGTGCCAGCAGGTTCGACGGGAGGAGCTCCTACAATGAGCAGTTCTTC. Amino acid sequence: CASRFDGRSSYNEQFF.

This clonotype was detected ten times or more. The rearrangement joins TRBV5-6 to TRBJ2-3, with unresolved D. CDR1 is SGHDT, CDR2 YYEEEE, per germline. V lost 2 bases to trimming and J lost 7 bases, with 8 bases between them. This CDR3 comprises 12 residues. CDR3 amino acids: CASSFLGNTQYF. Written as DNA, the CDR3 is TGTGCCAGCAGCTTCTTAGGAAATACGCAGTATTTT. The full variable domain, with the rest looked up from reference TRBV5-6 and TRBJ2-3, is DAGVTQSPTHLIKTRGQQVTLRCSPKSGHDTVSWYQQALGQGPQFIFQYYEEEERQRGNFPDRFSGHQFPNYSSELNVNALLLGDSALYLCASSFLGNTQYFGPGTRLTVL.

This clonotype came up many times. This rearrangement joins TRBV10-3 to TRBJ1-1, with TRBD1 matching over 11 bases. The V segment lost 2 bases and the J segment 6 bases; nucleotides outside the gene matches: 8. The germline CDR1 and CDR2 sequences are ENHRY and SYGVKD. The CDR3 consists of 16 residues. The CDR3 nucleotides read TGTGCCATCAGTGAGAGGGGGGGACAGGGGGGATCTGAAGCTTTCTTT. Translating gives CAISERGGQGGSEAFF.

This clonotype was picked up many times. The chain recombines TRBV7-3 with TRBJ2-1; TRBD1 agrees at 7 bases. V lost 4 bases, J lost 5 bases, and 8 bases stayed unmatched. CDR3 length equals 15 residues. Germline V gene lookup returns CDR1 SGHTA and CDR2 FQGTGA. The CDR3 reads CASSSQGVPNNEQFF. The CDR3 DNA reads as TGTGCCAGCAGCTCTCAGGGGGTCCCGAACAATGAGCAGTTCTTC.

At least ten counts were recorded for this clonotype. This chain uses TRBV7-2 with TRBJ2-7; tentative D call: TRBD1 (6 bases). Between the trimmed V and J ends, which lost 3 bases and 4 bases, there was a span of 10 bases. Germline V CDR1 and CDR2: SGHTA, FQGNSA. This CDR3 is built from 13 residues. Written as DNA, the CDR3 is TGTGCCAGCAGCTTGGCCAGGGGATACGAGCAGTACGTC. It yields the protein CASSLARGYEQYV.

This clonotype was observed many times. At one end the junction does not follow the germline gene, possibly because of a read error. This chain joins TRBV20-1 and TRBJ2-3, with D perhaps matching TRBD2 (5 bases). The germline gives CDR1 DFQATT, CDR2 SNEGSKA (reference sequence). The CDR3 spans 13 residues. The CDR3 nucleotides are TGCAGTGTTAGAGGTAGCGTCACAGATACGCAGTATTTT. Protein product: CSVRGSVTDTQYF.

This clonotype was seen at least ten times. This chain links TRBV5-1 with TRBJ2-6, with D possibly called TRBD1 or TRBD2 (5 bases each). V was clipped by 3 bases and J by 9 bases, with 16 bases between them. Germline CDR1 SGHRS, CDR2 YFSETQ. This CDR3 is built from 15 residues. In DNA, the CDR3 is TGCGCCAGCAGCTCACTAGGGACGGATGGCAACGTCCTGACTTTC. Its protein product is CASSSLGTDGNVLTF.

Ten or more counts support this clonotype. The chain employs TRBV5-1 and TRBJ2-3; 14 bases are a match to TRBD2. This CDR3 has 15 residues. In germline, CDR1 is SGHRS, CDR2 YFSETQ. The trim removed 4 bases at V and 5 bases at J, leaving 3 bases unmatched. The CDR3 coding sequence is TGCGCCAGCAGCCCCGGACTAGCGGGGGGAGATACGCAGTATTTT. Translation gives CASSPGLAGGDTQYF.

The sample holds many counts of this clonotype. In nucleotides, the CDR3 is TGTGCCAGCAGCCCGGGGGGAATAGAAGAGACCCAGTACTTC. It translates to CASSPGGIEETQYF. The chain employs TRBV5-5 and TRBJ2-5; 7 positions match TRBD2. The germline V gene has CDR1 SGHKS and CDR2 YYEKEE (reference sequence). The J segment lost 3 bases and the V segment lost 4 bases, leaving 6 bases of the junction unmatched. This CDR3 region has 14 residues.

This clonotype was seen at least ten times. In nucleotides, the CDR3 is TGTGCCAGCAGTTCAGACAGGACCAACTATGGCTACACCTTC. It is translated as CASSSDRTNYGYTF. The J gene is TRBJ1-2, the V gene TRBV6-6; D is possibly TRBD1 (6 bases). The CDR3 is 14 amino acids. The germline CDR1 and CDR2 sequences are MNHNY and SVGAGI (reference sequence). V was shortened by 4 bases and J by 2 bases, with 11 bases between the two germline ends.

The sample holds many counts of this clonotype. The rearrangement links TRBV9 to TRBJ1-1; D possibly corresponds to TRBD1 (6 bases). Germline lookup yields CDR1 SGDLS and CDR2 YYNGEE. This CDR3 spans 14 amino acids. The V end was cut by 4 bases, the J end by 0 bases, with 10 bases between. CDR3 nucleotide sequence: TGTGCCAGCAGCCCCCGGACAGTGAACACTGAAGCTTTCTTT. Translated: CASSPRTVNTEAFF.

The sample holds a few counts of this clonotype. V is TRBV6-5 and J is TRBJ2-7; D could derive from TRBD1 or TRBD2 (5 bases each). Trimming cost V 2 bases and J 1 base, with 15 bases left between them. The CDR3 consists of 16 residues. Germline V gene sequence: CDR1 MNHEY, CDR2 SVGAGI. The CDR3: CASSYGGARLSYEQYF. CDR3 DNA sequence: TGTGCCAGCAGTTACGGGGGTGCCCGACTTTCCTACGAGCAGTACTTC.

This clonotype was seen ten or more times. Written as DNA, the CDR3 is TGCGCCAGCAGCCGAACAGAGGGGACAGATACGCAGTATTTT. Translation gives CASSRTEGTDTQYF. The chain employs TRBV4-3 and TRBJ2-3, with D tentatively TRBD1 or TRBD2 (5 bases each). The CDR3 loop spans 14 amino acids. The germline gives CDR1 LGHNA, CDR2 YSLEER. Deletions cut 4 bases from V and 3 bases from J, with 11 bases between.

This clonotype was found many times. The V gene is TRBV7-2, the J gene TRBJ1-1; D call uncertain. The length of the CDR3 is 14 residues. Germline-derived CDR1 and CDR2 are SGHTA and FQGNSA. V lost 5 bases, J lost 1 base, and 11 bases lay in between. The CDR3 DNA sequence: TGTGCCAGCAGCCAGAAAATCGGGAACACTGAAGCTTTCTTT. Protein sequence: CASSQKIGNTEAFF.